This T cell receptor beta chain comes out of a study of spatial heterogeneity in lung cancer. TCRdb called the 5' RACE reads again in MiXCR, with one record for every CDR3 protein. The sample lists about 40,000 distinct CDR3 sequences; around 5% were seen once. This clonotype was recorded at least ten times. Germline CDR1 reads SGHDT; CDR2 reads YYEEEE. With 8 bases clipped from V and 3 bases from J, the junction kept 10 bases outside the gene matches. The CDR3 sequence is 14 residues long. The time point was: sample taken at primary tumor resection. This receptor was obtained from a female donor with early-stage non-small cell lung cancer. The J gene is TRBJ2-7, the V gene TRBV5-6; 8 nucleotides line up with TRBD2. The starting material was PBMCs, obtained at surgery. CDR3 region: CASSPGLVVYEQYF. CDR3 DNA: TGTGCCAGTTCTCCGGGACTAGTCGTCTACGAGCAGTACTTC.